This TCR beta chain was captured by sequencing in a study of T cells expressing NK-cell markers. About the study: Each TCR beta repertoire originated in sorted T cells that were CD3+CD56+NKG2C+, CD3+CD56+NKG2C- or CD3+CD56-NKG2C+. Seven donors tested HCMV-seropositive and one tested seronegative among the eight sequenced.

Synthesis of TCR beta cDNA relied on 5'RACE template switching carrying UMIs. Reprocessing the 5' RACE reads, TCRdb reports a single entry for every CDR3 protein and omits DNA. The specimen's table records 500,000 to 700,000 distinct CDR3 sequences. CDR3 length: 15 residues. Looked up from germline, CDR1 is SGHTA and CDR2 is FQGNSA. This receptor was identified in a young man in good health. The rearrangement uses TRBV7-2 and TRBJ2-7; TCRdb proposes TRBD2, but this gene call is untestable without DNA. The sequenced sample consisted of blood T cells: a sorted CD56 or NKG2C T cell subset, CD4+ or CD8+ T cells, or bulk PBMC T cells (not recorded which). The CDR3 sequence is CASSPGGGNSYEQYF.